The present entry profiles one T cell receptor beta chain with its context. The antigen is undetermined. This specimen includes other DNA sequences encoding the same CDR3. These data originate in a study of cytomegalovirus exposure and HLA in healthy donors. The PCR employed 60 Vbeta primers together with 13 Jbeta primers. Generated by immunoSEQ multiplex PCR, the TCRdb table keeps only in-frame clones and is missing some. The table records about 160,000 clones, around three quarters of them present only once. CDR1 MNHEY and CDR2 SMNVEV come from the germline V gene (reference sequence). The CDR3 sequence is 16 residues long. The V segment lost 4 bases and the J segment 8 bases; nucleotides outside the gene matches: 7. Study observations and caveats: Immune exposure was documented only through CMV serostatus. In a later analysis, TCR association rates varied by HLA locus: DRB1 most, HLA-C fewest. A later analysis linked a missense DCLRE1C variant to TCR beta V- and J-gene trimming. Reportedly, diagnosis of cytomegalovirus status by the classifier showed high specificity and sensitivity.

The specimen was PBMCs. The chain uses TRBV27 and TRBJ2-1; 14 nucleotides agree with TRBD2. This TCR was recovered from a woman aged 45-59 years in good health and CMV-seropositive. CDR3 DNA sequence: TGTGCCAGCAGTTCAGGACTAGCGGGAGGAAGGGATGAGCAGTTCTTC. It is translated as CASSSGLAGGRDEQFF.